Reported below is one TCR beta chain. Its target antigen remains unknown. Base qualities are missing; no much larger clone stands one base away. The TCR beta CDR3 regions were amplified from the RNA transcripts. The first round of RT-PCR for the TCR CDR3 was performed with the HTBI primer set and the Qiagen OneStep RT-PCR kit. Libraries were constructed in a second round of multiplex PCR, after which size selection and purification were carried out. Sequencing of the libraries was done on an Illumina HiSeq2000 using paired-end 100 bp reads. Under the source paper's analysis protocol: SOAPnuke was used to process the raw data, removing reads that contained adapters or uncalled bases, had a mean Phred below 15, or lacked an exact match to the constant primer or identifier. High-quality paired reads were merged using COPE v1.2.5, and each unique nucleotide sequence was defined as a clonotype. Clonotypes were aligned to IMGT TRBV, TRBD and TRBJ reference segments using MiTCR v1.1. Analysis was restricted to V-J combinations with a frequency above 0.0001, which covered 99% to 99.2% of repertoires. A TCS score was defined as the ratio between F50 (clonal expansion) and ExV (chaos), using BLOSUM62-based TCRdist between CDR3 peptides within each V-J. Welch's t-statistics and random forest reduced fewer than 600 V-J features to some 14, which were used in a naive Bayes classifier (R e1071). TCRdb ran its own pipeline on the public reads, namely fastp trimming at Q25 and MiXCR clone calling, and kept in-frame beta chains. Rows with one shared CDR3 protein collapse into an entry with the most common genes and DNA. TCRdb assigned the V and J calls; the authors' analysis was not used. The sample yields hundreds of thousands of distinct CDR3 sequences; roughly 13% were counted once. Roughly 6.2% of the sample belongs to the ten largest clones.

This entry belongs to a study of T cells in Graves' hyperthyroidism and ophthalmopathy (dated by TCRdb to about 2019). Regarding the complete study: Peripheral blood samples were taken at initial diagnosis, before any treatment was given. The study also compared thyroid tissue and blood T-cell repertoires from about 6 Graves' hyperthyroidism patients. TCR V-J signatures able to tell the groups apart were searched for in a discovery cohort of approximately 95 patients, of whom 40 to 45 had Graves' ophthalmopathy and roughly 58 had stable Graves' hyperthyroidism. Prospective prediction of ophthalmopathy was tested in an independent validation cohort consisting of 18 to 20 hyperthyroidism patients and more than 15 patients who later progressed to ophthalmopathy. Once sampling was done, hyperthyroidism patients were given methimazole at a starting dose of 30 mg daily, whereas ophthalmopathy patients were given high-dose intravenous methylprednisolone. TCR Vbeta CDR3 sequencing of approximately 140 peripheral blood samples (43 ophthalmopathy, roughly 72 hyperthyroidism and about 17 progressor patients) is reported in the paper. The 85 to 100 discovery patients were randomly split 7:3 into training and test sets.

Hyperthyroidism patients were newly diagnosed, with disease duration under 2 months, and aged 18 to 65 years. Patients with uncontrolled infections, other autoimmune diseases, pregnancy or lactation were excluded. Diagnoses relied on clinical symptoms, serum thyroxine and TRAb, thyroid ultrasound and orbital computed tomography. Blood from progressor patients was collected at the time of first diagnosis with hyperthyroidism, before any ophthalmopathy symptoms had appeared. Ficoll-Paque density gradient centrifugation was used to isolate PBMCs from around 9.1 ml of fresh peripheral blood. Progressor patients were defined as those initially diagnosed with Graves' hyperthyroidism in whom ophthalmopathy developed during follow-up. Trizol reagent was used to extract total RNA, and RNA quality was then checked on an Agilent 2100 Bioanalyzer. The research as a whole found: No statistical method was used to fix the sample size in advance, and group allocation was not hidden from the investigators. A 13 V-J signature model separated ophthalmopathy from stable hyperthyroidism, with 87.88% sensitivity and about 81% specificity in cross-validation and 80%/75% in testing. Most expanded thyroid clonotypes (frequency above 0.001) were also detected in blood, a finding suggesting that blood repertoires may reflect thyroid immune responses. In validation, the model predicted progression to ophthalmopathy a median of roughly 6.2 months before onset, with over 60% sensitivity and roughly 79% specificity.

V sheds 0 bases and J sheds 7 bases, leaving 10 bases between their ends. Sequences LNHNV (CDR1) and YYDKDF (CDR2) are obtained from the germline V gene (reference sequence). The CDR3 sequence holds 13 residues, the cysteine and phenylalanine included. Only the CDR3 part of the read is kept: 39 bases, read in frame from the first base. The sequenced sample was blood. In this chain, TRBV15 is recombined with TRBJ2-7; the D gene is not confidently resolved. The sequence came from a woman aged 25 to 45 with Graves' hyperthyroidism that later progressed to Graves' ophthalmopathy. The DNA reads as follows: TGTGCCACCAGCAGAGATAGGGTTGGGGAGCAGTACTTC. It translates to CATSRDRVGEQYF.